One T cell receptor beta chain is described in this entry. No antigen is known for it. TCRdb keeps only in-frame clones here, not all; method: immunoSEQ multiplex PCR. The table includes about 120,000 clones, around nine tenths detected once. These data are taken from a study of T cell responses to AZD1222 COVID-19 vaccine. V gave up 6 bases and J gave up 4 bases, with 10 bases separating them. CDR3 length: 13 residues. Germline V gene sequence: CDR1 KGHSH, CDR2 LQKENI. General study points: A rise in Spike-specific TCR breadth and depth followed two AZD1222 doses. Repertoire collection took place solely once the T cell response had peaked.

The genes are TRBV18 and TRBJ2-1; unclear D gene. The source is an adult in good health. The sample consisted of peripheral blood, taken on day 0 of AZD1222 vaccination. CDR3 coding DNA: TGTGCCAGCTCCACGGTCCGTTACAATGAGCAGTTCTTC. This sequence encodes CASSTVRYNEQFF.